This TCR beta chain was identified during a study of CD8 T cells in ankylosing spondylitis. Library preparation for TCR beta used quantitative 5'-RACE with molecular barcodes. TCRdb redid the calling of the 5' RACE reads with MiXCR, one entry per CDR3 protein. The data hold approximately 260,000 distinct CDR3 sequences, with 18% observed a single time. This clonotype was counted only a few times. After removal of 4 bases from V and 0 bases from J, the junction contained 2 bases not matched to a gene. The germline gives CDR1 SGHDT, CDR2 YYEEEE. The CDR3 consists of 14 residues. The rearrangement uses TRBV5-6 and TRBJ1-1, with 8 bases fitting TRBD1. The origin of this receptor is a male donor with ankylosing spondylitis or in good health (not recorded which). Sequencing input: blood, either unsorted or a sorted T cell fraction (not recorded which). CDR3 sequence (DNA): TGTGCCAGCAGCGGGGACAGGATGAACACTGAAGCTTTCTTT. It is translated as CASSGDRMNTEAFF.